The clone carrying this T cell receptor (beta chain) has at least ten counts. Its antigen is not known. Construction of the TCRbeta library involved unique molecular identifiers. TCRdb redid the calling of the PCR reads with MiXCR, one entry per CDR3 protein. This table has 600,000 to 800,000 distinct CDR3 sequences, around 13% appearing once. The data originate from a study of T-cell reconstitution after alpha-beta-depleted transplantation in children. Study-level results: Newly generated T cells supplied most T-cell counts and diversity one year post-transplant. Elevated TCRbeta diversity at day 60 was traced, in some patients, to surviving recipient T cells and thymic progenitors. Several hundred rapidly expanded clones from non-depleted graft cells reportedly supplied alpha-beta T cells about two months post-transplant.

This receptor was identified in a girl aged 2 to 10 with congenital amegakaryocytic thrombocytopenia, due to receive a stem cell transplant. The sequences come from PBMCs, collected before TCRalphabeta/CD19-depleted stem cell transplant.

This CDR3 reads CASSGRGQGYNEQFF. CDR3 bases: TGTGCCAGCAGTGGAAGGGGACAGGGATACAATGAGCAGTTCTTC. The rearrangement uses TRBV6-1 and TRBJ2-1; 9 bases align to TRBD1. This CDR3 is built from 15 residues. Trimming took 4 bases from V and 4 from J; bases not matched to a gene: 5. CDR1 and CDR2 (germline): MNHNS, SASEGT.